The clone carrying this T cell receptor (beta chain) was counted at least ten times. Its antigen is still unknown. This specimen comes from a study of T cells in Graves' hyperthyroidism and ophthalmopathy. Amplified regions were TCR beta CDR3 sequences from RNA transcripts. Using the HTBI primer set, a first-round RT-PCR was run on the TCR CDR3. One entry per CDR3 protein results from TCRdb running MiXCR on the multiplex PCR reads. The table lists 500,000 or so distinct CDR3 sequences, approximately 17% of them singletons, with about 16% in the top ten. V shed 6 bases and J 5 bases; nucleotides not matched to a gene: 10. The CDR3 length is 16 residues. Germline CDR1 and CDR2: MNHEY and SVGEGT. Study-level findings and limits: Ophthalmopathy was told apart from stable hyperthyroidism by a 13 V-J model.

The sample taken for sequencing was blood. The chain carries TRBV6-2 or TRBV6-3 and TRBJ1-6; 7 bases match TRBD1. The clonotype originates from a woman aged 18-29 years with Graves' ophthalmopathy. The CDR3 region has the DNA TGTGCCAGCAGACCTTCGACAGGGAACAATAATTCACCCCTCCACTTT. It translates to CASRPSTGNNNSPLHF.